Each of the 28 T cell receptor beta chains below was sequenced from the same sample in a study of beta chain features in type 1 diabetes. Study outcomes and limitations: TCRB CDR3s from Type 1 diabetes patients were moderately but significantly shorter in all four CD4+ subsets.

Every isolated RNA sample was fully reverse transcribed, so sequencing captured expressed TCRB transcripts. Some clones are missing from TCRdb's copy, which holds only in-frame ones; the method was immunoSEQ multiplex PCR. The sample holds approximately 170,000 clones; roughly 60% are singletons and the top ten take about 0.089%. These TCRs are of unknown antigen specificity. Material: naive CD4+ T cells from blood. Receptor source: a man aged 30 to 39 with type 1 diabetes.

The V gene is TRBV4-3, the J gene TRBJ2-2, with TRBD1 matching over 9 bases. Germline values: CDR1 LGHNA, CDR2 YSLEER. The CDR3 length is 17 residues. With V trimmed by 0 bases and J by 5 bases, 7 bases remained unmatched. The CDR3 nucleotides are TGCGCCAGCAGCCAAGACTGGGGACAGGGACGAACCGGGGAGCTGTTTTTT. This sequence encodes CASSQDWGQGRTGELFF.

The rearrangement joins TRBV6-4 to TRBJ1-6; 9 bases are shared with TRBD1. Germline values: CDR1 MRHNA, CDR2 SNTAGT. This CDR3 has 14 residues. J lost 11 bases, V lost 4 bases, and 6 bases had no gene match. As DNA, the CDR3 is TGTGCCAGCAGTGTCCGACAGGGGGGACCACCCCTCCACTTT. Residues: CASSVRQGGPPLHF.

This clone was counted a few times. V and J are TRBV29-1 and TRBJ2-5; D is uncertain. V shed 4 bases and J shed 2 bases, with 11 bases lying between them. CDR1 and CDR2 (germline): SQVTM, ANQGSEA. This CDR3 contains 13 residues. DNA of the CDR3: TGCAGCGTTGTTTTGGCGTATCAAGAGACCCAGTACTTC. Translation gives CSVVLAYQETQYF. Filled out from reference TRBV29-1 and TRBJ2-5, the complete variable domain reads SAVISQKPSRDICQRGTSLTIQCQVDSQVTMMFWYRQQPGQSLTLIATANQGSEATYESGFVIDKFPISRPNLTFSTLTVSNMSPEDSSIYLCSVVLAYQETQYFGPGTRLLVL.

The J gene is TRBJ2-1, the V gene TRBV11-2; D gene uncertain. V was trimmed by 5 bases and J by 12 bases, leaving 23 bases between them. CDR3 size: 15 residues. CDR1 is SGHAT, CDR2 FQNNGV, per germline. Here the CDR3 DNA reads TGTGCCAGCAGCCCGGTATCGGGTAATCAGATTGGGCAGTTCTTC. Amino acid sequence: CASSPVSGNQIGQFF.

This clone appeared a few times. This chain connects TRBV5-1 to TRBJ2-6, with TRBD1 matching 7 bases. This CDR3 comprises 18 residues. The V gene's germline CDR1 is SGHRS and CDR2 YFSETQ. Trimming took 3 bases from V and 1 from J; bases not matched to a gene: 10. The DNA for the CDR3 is TGCGCCAGCAGCTACACAGGGGCCAGTCCGTCTGGGGCCAACGTCCTGACTTTC. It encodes CASSYTGASPSGANVLTF.

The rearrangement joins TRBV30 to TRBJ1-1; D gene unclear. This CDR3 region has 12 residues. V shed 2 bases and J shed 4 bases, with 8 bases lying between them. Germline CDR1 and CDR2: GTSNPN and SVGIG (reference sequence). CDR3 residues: CAWSPDGTEAFF. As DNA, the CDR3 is TGTGCCTGGAGTCCCGATGGCACTGAAGCTTTCTTT. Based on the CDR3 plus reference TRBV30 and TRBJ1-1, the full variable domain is SQTIHQWPATLVQPVGSPLSLECTVEGTSNPNLYWYRQAAGRGLQLLFYSVGIGQISSEVPQNLSASRPQDRQFILSSKKLLLSDSGFYLCAWSPDGTEAFFGQGTRLTVV.

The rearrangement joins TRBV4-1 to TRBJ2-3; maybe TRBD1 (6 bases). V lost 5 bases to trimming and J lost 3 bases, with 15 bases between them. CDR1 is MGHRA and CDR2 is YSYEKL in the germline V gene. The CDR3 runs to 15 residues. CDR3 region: CASSAQNRETDTQYF. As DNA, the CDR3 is TGCGCCAGCAGCGCTCAGAACAGGGAAACAGATACGCAGTATTTT.

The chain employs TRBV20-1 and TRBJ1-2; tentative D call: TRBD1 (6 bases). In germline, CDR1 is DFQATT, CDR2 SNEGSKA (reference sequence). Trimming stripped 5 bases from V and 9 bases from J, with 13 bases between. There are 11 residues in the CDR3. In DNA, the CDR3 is TGCAGTGCTTCACAGGGAGGTAGCTACACCTTC. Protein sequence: CSASQGGSYTF.

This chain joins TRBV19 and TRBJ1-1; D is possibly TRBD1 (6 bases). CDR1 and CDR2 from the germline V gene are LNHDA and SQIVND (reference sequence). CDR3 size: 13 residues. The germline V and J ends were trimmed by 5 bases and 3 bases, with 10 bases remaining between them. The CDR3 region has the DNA TGTGCCAGTAGTTACAGGGAGTACACTGAAGCTTTCTTT. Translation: CASSYREYTEAFF.

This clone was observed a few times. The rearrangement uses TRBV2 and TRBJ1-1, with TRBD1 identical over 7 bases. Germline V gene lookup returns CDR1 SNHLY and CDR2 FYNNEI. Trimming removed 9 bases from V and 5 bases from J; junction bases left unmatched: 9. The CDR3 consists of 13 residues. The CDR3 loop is CASGSGQLTEAFF. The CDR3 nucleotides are TGTGCCAGTGGTTCGGGACAGTTGACTGAAGCTTTCTTT.

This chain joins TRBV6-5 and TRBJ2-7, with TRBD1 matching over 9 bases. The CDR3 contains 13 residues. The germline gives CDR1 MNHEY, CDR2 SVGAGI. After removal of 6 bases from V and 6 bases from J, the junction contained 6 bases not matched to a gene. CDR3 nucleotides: TGTGCCAGCAGACTAGGGACAGGGCCCGAGCAGTACTTC. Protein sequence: CASRLGTGPEQYF.

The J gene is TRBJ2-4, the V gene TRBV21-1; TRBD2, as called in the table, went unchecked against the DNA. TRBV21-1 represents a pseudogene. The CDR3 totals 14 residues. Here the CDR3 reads CASSLRLAKNIQYF. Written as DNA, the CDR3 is TGTGCCAGCAGCCTACGGTTAGCCAAAAACATTCAGTACTTC.

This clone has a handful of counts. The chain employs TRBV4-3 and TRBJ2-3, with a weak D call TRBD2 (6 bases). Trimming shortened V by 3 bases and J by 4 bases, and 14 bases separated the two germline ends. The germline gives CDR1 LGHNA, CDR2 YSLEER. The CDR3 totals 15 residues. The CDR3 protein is CASSQMQGGSDTQYF. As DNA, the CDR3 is TGCGCCAGCAGCCAGATGCAGGGAGGATCAGATACGCAGTATTTT.

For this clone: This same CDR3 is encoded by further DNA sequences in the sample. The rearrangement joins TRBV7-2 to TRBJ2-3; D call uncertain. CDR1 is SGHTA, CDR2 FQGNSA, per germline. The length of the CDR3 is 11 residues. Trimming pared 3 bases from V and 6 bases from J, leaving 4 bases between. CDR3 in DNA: TGTGCCAGCAGCTTCTTGGATACGCAGTATTTT. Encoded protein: CASSFLDTQYF.

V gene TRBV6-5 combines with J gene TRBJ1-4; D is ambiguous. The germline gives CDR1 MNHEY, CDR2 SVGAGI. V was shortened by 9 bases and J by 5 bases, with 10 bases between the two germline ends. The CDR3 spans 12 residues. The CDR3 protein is CASARPNEKLFF. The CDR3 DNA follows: TGTGCCAGTGCTAGGCCCAATGAAAAACTGTTTTTT.

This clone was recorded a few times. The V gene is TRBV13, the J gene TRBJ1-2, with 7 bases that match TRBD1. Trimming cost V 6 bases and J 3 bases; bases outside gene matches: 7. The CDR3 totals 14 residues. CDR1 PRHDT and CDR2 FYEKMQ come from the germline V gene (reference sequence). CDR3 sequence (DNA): TGTGCCAGCAGGGCGCCGGGACAGCACTATGGCTACACCTTC. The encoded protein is CASRAPGQHYGYTF.

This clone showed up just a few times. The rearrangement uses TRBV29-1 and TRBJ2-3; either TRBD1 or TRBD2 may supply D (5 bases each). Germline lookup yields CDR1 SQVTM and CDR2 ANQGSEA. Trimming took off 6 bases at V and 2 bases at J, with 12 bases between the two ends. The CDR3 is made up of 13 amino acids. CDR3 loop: CSVAGTLTDTQYF. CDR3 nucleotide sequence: TGCAGCGTCGCCGGGACGCTCACAGATACGCAGTATTTT.

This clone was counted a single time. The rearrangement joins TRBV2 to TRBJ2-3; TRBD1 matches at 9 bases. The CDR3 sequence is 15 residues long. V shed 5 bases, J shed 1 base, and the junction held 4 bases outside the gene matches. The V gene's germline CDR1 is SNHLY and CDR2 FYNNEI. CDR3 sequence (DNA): TGTGCCAGCAGTAAACAGGGGGCTGGCACAGATACGCAGTATTTT. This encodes CASSKQGAGTDTQYF. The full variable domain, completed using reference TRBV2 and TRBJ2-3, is EPEVTQTPSHQVTQMGQEVILRCVPISNHLYFYWYRQILGQKVEFLVSFYNNEISEKSEIFDDQFSVERPDGSNFTLKIRSTKLEDSAMYFCASSKQGAGTDTQYFGPGTRLTVL.

Here the CDR3 DNA reads TGTGCCTGGAGTGTATCCAGCGTACAAGAGACCCAGTACTTC. It yields the protein CAWSVSSVQETQYF. The V gene is TRBV30, the J gene TRBJ2-5; D is ambiguous. Deletions cut 0 bases from V and 2 bases from J, with 10 bases between. The CDR3 runs to 14 residues. CDR1 and CDR2 from the germline V gene are GTSNPN and SVGIG (reference sequence).

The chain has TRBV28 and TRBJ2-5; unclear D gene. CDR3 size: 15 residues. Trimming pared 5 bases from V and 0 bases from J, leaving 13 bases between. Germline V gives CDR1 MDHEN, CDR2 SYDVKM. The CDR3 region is CASSLPRTDQETQYF. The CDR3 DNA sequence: TGTGCCAGCAGTCTCCCCCGGACGGACCAAGAGACCCAGTACTTC.

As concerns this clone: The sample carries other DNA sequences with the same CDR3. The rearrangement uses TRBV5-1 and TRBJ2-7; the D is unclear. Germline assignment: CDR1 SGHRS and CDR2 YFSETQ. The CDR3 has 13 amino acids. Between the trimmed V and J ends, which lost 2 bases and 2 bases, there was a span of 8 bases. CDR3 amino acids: CASSLDTTYEQYF. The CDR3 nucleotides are TGCGCCAGCAGCTTAGACACCACCTACGAGCAGTACTTC. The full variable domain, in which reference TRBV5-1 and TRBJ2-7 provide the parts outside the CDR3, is KAGVTQTPRYLIKTRGQQVTLSCSPISGHRSVSWYQQTPGQGLQFLFEYFSETQRNKGNFPGRFSGRQFSNSRSEMNVSTLELGDSALYLCASSLDTTYEQYFGPGTRLTVT.

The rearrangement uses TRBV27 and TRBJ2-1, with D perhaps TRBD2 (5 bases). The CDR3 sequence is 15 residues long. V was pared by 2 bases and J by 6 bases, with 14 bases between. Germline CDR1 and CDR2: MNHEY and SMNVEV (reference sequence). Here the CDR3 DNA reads TGTGCCAGCAGTTTACTGCCCGAGGGTAGCAATGAGCAGTTCTTC. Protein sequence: CASSLLPEGSNEQFF.

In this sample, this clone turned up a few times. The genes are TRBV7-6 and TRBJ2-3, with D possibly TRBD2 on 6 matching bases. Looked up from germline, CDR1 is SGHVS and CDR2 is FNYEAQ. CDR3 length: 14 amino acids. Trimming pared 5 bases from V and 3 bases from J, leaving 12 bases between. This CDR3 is CASSLGLKTDTQYF. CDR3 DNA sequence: TGTGCCAGCAGCCTGGGACTGAAGACAGATACGCAGTATTTT.

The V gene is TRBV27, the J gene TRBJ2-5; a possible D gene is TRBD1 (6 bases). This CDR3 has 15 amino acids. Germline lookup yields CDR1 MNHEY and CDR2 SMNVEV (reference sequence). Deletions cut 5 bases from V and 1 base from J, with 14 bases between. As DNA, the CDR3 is TGTGCCAGCAGTACCCGGACAGATAGCCAAGAGACCCAGTACTTC. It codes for CASSTRTDSQETQYF.

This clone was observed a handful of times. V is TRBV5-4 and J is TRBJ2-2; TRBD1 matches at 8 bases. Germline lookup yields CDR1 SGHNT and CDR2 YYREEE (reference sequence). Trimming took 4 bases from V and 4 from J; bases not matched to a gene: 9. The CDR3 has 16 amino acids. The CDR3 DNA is TGTGCCAGCAGCCCCGGGACAGGAAAACCCACCGGGGAGCTGTTTTTT. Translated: CASSPGTGKPTGELFF.

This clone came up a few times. The CDR3 coding sequence is TGCGCCAGCATCCCGACCGGGTGTTGCACAGATACGCAGTATTTT. Translating it yields CASIPTGCCTDTQYF. The genes are TRBV23-1 and TRBJ2-3; D unclear. TRBV23-1 is an ORF, and what it does is uncertain. CDR3 length: 15 amino acids. The ends were cut back, 7 bases at V and 1 base at J, with 15 bases in the middle.

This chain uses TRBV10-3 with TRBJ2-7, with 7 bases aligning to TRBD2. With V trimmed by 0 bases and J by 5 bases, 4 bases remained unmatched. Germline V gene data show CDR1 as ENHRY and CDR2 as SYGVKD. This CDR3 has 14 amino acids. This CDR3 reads CAISESGRAHEQYF. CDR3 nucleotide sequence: TGTGCCATCAGTGAGTCTGGGAGGGCCCACGAGCAGTACTTC.

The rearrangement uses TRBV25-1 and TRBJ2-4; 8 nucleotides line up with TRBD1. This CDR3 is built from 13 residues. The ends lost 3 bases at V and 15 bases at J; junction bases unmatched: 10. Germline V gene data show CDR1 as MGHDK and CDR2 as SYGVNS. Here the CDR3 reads CASSDGDRLGWYF. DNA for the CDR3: TGTGCCAGCAGTGATGGGGACAGGCTGGGGTGGTACTTC.